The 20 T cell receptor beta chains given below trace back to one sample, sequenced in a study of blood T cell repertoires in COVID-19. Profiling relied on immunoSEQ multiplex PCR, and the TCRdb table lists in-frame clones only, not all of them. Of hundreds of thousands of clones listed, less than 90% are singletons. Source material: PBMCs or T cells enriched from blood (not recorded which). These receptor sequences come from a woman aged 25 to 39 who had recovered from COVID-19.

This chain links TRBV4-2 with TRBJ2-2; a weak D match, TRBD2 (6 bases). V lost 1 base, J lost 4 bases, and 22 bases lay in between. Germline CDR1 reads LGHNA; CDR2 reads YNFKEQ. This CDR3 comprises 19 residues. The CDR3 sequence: CASSQGSLGVAGSTGELFF. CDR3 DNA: TGTGCCAGCAGCCAAGGGAGCTTAGGAGTTGCGGGATCCACCGGGGAGCTGTTTTTT.

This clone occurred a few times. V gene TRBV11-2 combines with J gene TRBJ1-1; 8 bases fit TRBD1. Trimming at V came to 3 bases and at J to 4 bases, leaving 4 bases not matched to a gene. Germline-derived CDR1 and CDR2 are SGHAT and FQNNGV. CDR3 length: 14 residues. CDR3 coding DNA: TGTGCCAGCAGCTTGGACAGGGTGGGCACTGAAGCTTTCTTT. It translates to CASSLDRVGTEAFF.

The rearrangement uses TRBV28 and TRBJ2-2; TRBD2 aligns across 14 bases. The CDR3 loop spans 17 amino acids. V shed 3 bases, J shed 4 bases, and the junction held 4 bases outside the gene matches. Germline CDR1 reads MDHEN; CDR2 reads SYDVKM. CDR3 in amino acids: CASSLTSGRAVTGELFF. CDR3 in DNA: TGTGCCAGCAGTTTGACTAGCGGGAGGGCCGTCACCGGGGAGCTGTTTTTT.

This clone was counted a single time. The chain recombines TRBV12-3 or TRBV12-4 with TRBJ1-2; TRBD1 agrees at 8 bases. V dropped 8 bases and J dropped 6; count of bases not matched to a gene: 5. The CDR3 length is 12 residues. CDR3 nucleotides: TGTGCCAGCGTTGACAGGGGCCATGGCTACACCTTC. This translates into CASVDRGHGYTF.

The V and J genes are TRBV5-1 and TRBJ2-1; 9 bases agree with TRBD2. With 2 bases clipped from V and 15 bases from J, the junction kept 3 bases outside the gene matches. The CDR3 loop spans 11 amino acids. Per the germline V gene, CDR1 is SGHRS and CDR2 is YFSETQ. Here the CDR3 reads CASSFGLAWFF. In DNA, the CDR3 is TGCGCCAGCAGCTTCGGACTAGCGTGGTTCTTC.

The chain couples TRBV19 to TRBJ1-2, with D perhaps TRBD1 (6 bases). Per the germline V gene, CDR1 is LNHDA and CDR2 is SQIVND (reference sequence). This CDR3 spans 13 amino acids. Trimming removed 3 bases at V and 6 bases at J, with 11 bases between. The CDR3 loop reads CASSMGYRDGYTF. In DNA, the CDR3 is TGTGCCAGTAGTATGGGTTACAGGGATGGCTACACCTTC.

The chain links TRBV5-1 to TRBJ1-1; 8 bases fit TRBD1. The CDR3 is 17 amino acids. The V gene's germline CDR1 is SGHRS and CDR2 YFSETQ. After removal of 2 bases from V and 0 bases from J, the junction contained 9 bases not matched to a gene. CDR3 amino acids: CASSFRGDRLMNTEAFF. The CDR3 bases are TGCGCCAGCAGCTTTCGAGGGGACAGGCTGATGAACACTGAAGCTTTCTTT.

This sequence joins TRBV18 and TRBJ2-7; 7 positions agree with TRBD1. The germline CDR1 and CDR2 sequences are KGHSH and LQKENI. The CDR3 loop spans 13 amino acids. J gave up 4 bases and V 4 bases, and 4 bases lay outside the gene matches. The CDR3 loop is CASSQYRGYEQYF. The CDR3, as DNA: TGTGCCAGCTCACAGTACAGGGGATACGAGCAGTACTTC.

The CDR3 protein is CASSPKRRFTDTQYF. The CDR3, as DNA: TGTGCCAGCAGCCCGAAGCGGCGGTTCACAGATACGCAGTATTTT. The chain carries TRBV7-9 and TRBJ2-3; TRBD2 might be the D (5 bases). This CDR3 has 15 amino acids. CDR1 is SEHNR, CDR2 FQNEAQ, per germline (reference sequence). The V gene lost 5 bases and the J gene lost 2 bases, with 14 bases spanning the gap.

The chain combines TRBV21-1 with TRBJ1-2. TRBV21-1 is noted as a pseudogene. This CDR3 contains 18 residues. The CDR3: CASSKINGLPGINYGYTF. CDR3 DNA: TGTGCCAGCAGCAAAATAAACGGGCTACCCGGGATAAACTATGGCTACACCTTC.

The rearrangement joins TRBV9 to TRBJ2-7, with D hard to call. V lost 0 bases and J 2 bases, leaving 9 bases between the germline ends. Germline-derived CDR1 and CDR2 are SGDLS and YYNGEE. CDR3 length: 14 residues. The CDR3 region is CASSVDFHPYEQYF. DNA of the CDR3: TGTGCCAGCAGCGTAGACTTTCACCCCTACGAGCAGTACTTC.

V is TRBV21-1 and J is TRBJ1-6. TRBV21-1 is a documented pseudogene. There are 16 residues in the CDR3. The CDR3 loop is CASSKKGRGEGSPLHF. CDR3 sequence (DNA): TGTGCCAGCAGCAAAAAGGGGAGGGGCGAAGGTTCACCCCTCCACTTT.

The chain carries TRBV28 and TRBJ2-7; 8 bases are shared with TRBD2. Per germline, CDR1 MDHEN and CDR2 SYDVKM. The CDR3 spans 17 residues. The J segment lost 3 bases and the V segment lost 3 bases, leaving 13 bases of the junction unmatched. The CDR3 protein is CASSFLTRGGLVYEQYF. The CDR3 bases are TGTGCCAGCAGTTTTTTAACTCGGGGGGGGTTGGTCTACGAGCAGTACTTC. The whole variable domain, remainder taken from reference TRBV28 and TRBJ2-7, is DVKVTQSSRYLVKRTGEKVFLECVQDMDHENMFWYRQDPGLGLRLIYFSYDVKMKEKGDIPEGYSVSREKKERFSLILESASTNQTSMYLCASSFLTRGGLVYEQYFGPGTRLTVT.

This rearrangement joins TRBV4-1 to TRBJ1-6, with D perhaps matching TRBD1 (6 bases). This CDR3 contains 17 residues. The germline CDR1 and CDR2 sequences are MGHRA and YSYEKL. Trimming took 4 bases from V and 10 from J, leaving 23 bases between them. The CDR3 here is CASSPVAGGTSTSPLHF. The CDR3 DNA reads TGCGCCAGCAGCCCAGTCGCGGGGGGCACCTCGACATCACCCCTCCACTTT.

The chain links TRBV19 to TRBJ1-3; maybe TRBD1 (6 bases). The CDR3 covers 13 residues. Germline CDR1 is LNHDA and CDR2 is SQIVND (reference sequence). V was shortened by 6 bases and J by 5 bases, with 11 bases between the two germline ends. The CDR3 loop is CASSDRSRNTIYF. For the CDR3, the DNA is TGTGCCAGTAGCGACAGGTCGAGAAACACCATATATTTT.

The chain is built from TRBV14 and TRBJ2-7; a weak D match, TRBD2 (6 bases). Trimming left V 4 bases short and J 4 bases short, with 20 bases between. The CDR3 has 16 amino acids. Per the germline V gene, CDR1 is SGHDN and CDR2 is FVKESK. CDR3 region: CASSRRTAGSSYEQYF. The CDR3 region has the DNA TGTGCCAGCAGCCGAAGGACGGCCGGGAGCTCTTACGAGCAGTACTTC.

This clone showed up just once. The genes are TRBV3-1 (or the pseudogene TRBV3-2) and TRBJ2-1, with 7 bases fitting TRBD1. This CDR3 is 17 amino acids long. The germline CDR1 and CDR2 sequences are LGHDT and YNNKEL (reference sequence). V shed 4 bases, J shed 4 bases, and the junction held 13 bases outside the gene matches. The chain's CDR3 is CASSPRQGPFLYNEQFF. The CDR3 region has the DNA TGTGCCAGCAGCCCAAGACAGGGTCCTTTTCTTTACAATGAGCAGTTCTTC.

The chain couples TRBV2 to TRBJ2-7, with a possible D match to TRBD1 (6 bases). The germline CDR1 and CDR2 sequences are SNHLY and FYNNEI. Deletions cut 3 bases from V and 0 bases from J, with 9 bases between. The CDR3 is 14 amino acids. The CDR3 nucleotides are TGTGCCAGCAGTGATCAGGGGAACTCCTACGAGCAGTACTTC. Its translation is CASSDQGNSYEQYF.

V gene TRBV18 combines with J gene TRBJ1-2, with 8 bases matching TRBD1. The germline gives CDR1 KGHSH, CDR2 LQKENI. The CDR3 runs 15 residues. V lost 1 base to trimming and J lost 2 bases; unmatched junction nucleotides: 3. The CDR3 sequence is CASSPRQGANYGYTF. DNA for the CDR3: TGTGCCAGCTCACCACGCCAGGGGGCGAACTATGGCTACACCTTC.

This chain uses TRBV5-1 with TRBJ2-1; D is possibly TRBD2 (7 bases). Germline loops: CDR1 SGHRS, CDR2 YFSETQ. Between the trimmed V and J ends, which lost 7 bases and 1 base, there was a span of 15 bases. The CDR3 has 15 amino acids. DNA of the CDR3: TGCGCCAGCGCCCCGGGGGGCGGGTCCTACAATGAGCAGTTCTTC. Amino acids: CASAPGGGSYNEQFF.